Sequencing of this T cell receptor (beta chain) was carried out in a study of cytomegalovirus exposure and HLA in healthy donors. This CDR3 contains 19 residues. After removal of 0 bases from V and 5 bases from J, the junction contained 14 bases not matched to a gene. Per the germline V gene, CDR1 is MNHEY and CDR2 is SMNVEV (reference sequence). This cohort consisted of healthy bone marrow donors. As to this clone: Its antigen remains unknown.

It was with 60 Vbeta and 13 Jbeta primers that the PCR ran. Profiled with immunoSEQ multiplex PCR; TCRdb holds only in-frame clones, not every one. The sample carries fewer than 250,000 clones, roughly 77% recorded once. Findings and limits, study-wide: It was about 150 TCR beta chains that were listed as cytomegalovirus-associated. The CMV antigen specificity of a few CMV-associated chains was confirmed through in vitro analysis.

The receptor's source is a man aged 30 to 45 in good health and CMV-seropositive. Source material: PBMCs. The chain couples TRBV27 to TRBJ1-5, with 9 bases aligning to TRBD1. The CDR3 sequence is CASSLSGTGGGSPHQPQHF. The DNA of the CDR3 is TGTGCCAGCAGTTTATCGGGCACAGGGGGCGGGAGCCCTCATCAGCCCCAGCATTTT.